This T cell receptor (beta chain) was documented in a study of blood T cell repertoires in COVID-19. For the study at large: Italy, Spain and the United States were the sources of the convalescent and acute COVID-19 samples.

Data came from immunoSEQ multiplex PCR; TCRdb stores just in-frame clones and leaves some out. The repertoire consists of 540,000 or so clones, with 85% to 90% occurring once and the leading ten covering around 7.8%. The CDR3 is 10 residues long. Deletions cut 8 bases from V and 2 bases from J, with 4 bases between. Germline V lookup: CDR1 MDHEN, CDR2 SYDVKM. Material for sequencing was peripheral blood. The TCR originated in a woman in her 50s with COVID-19, enrolled during active disease. The chain couples TRBV28 to TRBJ2-7; D remains ambiguous. CDR3 sequence reads: CASGPYEQYF. CDR3 DNA: TGTGCCAGCGGCCCCTACGAGCAGTACTTC.